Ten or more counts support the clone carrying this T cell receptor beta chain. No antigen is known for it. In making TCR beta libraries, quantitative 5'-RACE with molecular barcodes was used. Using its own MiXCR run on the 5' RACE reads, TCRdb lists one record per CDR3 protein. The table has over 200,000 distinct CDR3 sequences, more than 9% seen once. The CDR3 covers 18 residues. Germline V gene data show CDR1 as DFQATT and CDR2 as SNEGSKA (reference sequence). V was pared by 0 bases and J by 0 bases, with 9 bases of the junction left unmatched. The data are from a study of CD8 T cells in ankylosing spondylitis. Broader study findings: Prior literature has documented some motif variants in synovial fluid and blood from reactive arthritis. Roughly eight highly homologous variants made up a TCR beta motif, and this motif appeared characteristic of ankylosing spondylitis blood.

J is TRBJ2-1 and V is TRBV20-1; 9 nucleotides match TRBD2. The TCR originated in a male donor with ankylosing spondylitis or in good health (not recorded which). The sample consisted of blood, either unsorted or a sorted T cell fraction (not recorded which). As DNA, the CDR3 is TGCAGTGCTAGAGAGCTTAGCGGGGGCGGTAGCTCCTACAATGAGCAGTTCTTC. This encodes CSARELSGGGSSYNEQFF.